This T cell receptor beta chain was captured in a study of shared clonotypes between healthy human individuals. Study observations and caveats: Donor scarcity curtailed the genetic and exposure-history diversity represented herein.

Comment on this clone: Its cognate antigen is unknown.

Some clones are missing from TCRdb's copy, which holds only in-frame ones; the method was immunoSEQ multiplex PCR. The sample lists about 980,000 clones, over 75% occurring once. The CDR3 is 13 residues long. V was pared by 3 bases and J by 4 bases, with 9 bases between. CDR1 MNHNS and CDR2 SASEGT come from the germline V gene. The genes are TRBV6-1 and TRBJ2-5, with D possibly matching TRBD2 (6 bases). Sample: memory CD4+ T cells sorted from blood. The sample's subset: CD45RA-negative fraction. The source of this sequence is a man between 18 and 29 years old in good health. CDR3 nucleotides: TGTGCCAGCAGTGAGGAGGGGCGAGAGACCCAGTACTTC. Protein product: CASSEEGRETQYF.